These 28 T cell receptor beta chains came from one sample sequenced in a study of shared clonotypes between healthy human individuals. TCRdb's table, derived via immunoSEQ multiplex PCR, lists solely in-frame clones and lacks some. Counted here are 950,000 to 1,100,000 clones, approximately 72% occurring once; the ten biggest clones make up roughly 1.4%. What was sequenced was memory CD4+ T cells sorted from blood. Specified subset: CD45RA-negative fraction. The receptors shown here come from a man between 18 and 35 years old in good health.

This sequence joins TRBV2 and TRBJ1-4; D uncertain. Germline values: CDR1 SNHLY, CDR2 FYNNEI. This CDR3 comprises 16 residues. V gave up 1 base and J gave up 4 bases, with 13 bases separating them. In DNA, the CDR3 is TGTGCCAGCAGTGAAGTTGAGGGATATGGTAATGAAAAACTGTTTTTT. It codes for CASSEVEGYGNEKLFF.

This chain links TRBV29-1 with TRBJ1-1; D is perhaps TRBD1 (5 bases). The CDR3 length is 13 residues. V was pared by 7 bases and J by 2 bases, with 14 bases between. Per germline, CDR1 SQVTM and CDR2 ANQGSEA. In DNA form, the CDR3 reads TGCAGCGGATCCGGGGCGCCTAACACTGAAGCTTTCTTT. It encodes CSGSGAPNTEAFF. The variable domain in full, with the rest retrieved from reference TRBV29-1 and TRBJ1-1, is SAVISQKPSRDICQRGTSLTIQCQVDSQVTMMFWYRQQPGQSLTLIATANQGSEATYESGFVIDKFPISRPNLTFSTLTVSNMSPEDSSIYLCSGSGAPNTEAFFGQGTRLTVV.

V gene TRBV5-1 combines with J gene TRBJ2-3; 8 bases are shared with TRBD1. Germline V gives CDR1 SGHRS, CDR2 YFSETQ. V shed 4 bases, J shed 2 bases, and the junction held 6 bases outside the gene matches. The CDR3 consists of 15 residues. The CDR3 spells CASSTGQVNTDTQYF. CDR3 nucleotides: TGCGCCAGCAGCACGGGACAGGTGAACACAGATACGCAGTATTTT.

V gene TRBV5-6 combines with J gene TRBJ1-6, with D possibly being TRBD1 (5 bases). This CDR3 is 18 amino acids long. V was shortened by 4 bases and J by 0 bases, with 17 bases between the two germline ends. Per germline, CDR1 SGHDT and CDR2 YYEEEE. The CDR3 DNA follows: TGTGCCAGCAGCCGGACGGGACGGTCGGTCTCCTATAATTCACCCCTCCACTTT. Residues: CASSRTGRSVSYNSPLHF. The full variable domain, its missing parts supplied by reference TRBV5-6 and TRBJ1-6, is DAGVTQSPTHLIKTRGQQVTLRCSPKSGHDTVSWYQQALGQGPQFIFQYYEEEERQRGNFPDRFSGHQFPNYSSELNVNALLLGDSALYLCASSRTGRSVSYNSPLHFGNGTRLTVT.

V and J are TRBV6-1 and TRBJ2-1; TRBD1 is a possible D gene (6 bases). This CDR3 comprises 15 residues. V was pared by 6 bases and J by 0 bases, with 12 bases between. Germline loops: CDR1 MNHNS, CDR2 SASEGT. The CDR3 sequence: CASRVDRSSYNEQFF. In nucleotides, the CDR3 is TGTGCCAGCAGGGTCGACAGGAGCTCCTACAATGAGCAGTTCTTC.

The genes are TRBV6-5 and TRBJ2-7, with a weak D call TRBD2 (5 bases). The CDR3 covers 14 residues. Trimming removed 6 bases at V and 0 bases at J, with 12 bases between. Germline CDR1 is MNHEY and CDR2 is SVGAGI. CDR3 amino acids: CASSTTRTSYEQYF. The CDR3 coding sequence is TGTGCCAGCAGCACCACTAGAACCTCCTACGAGCAGTACTTC.

The rearrangement uses TRBV30 and TRBJ1-5, with 8 bases aligning to TRBD1. The CDR3 contains 14 residues. With V trimmed by 4 bases and J by 4 bases, 6 bases remained unmatched. From germline, CDR1 is GTSNPN and CDR2 SVGIG (reference sequence). The CDR3 sequence: CAWNQGAINQPQHF. The CDR3 DNA is TGTGCCTGGAACCAGGGGGCGATTAATCAGCCCCAGCATTTT.

The rearrangement uses TRBV6-1 and TRBJ1-5; the D gene is possibly TRBD1 (5 bases). V lost 4 bases, J lost 1 base, and 11 bases lay in between. CDR3 length equals 15 residues. CDR1 MNHNS and CDR2 SASEGT come from the germline V gene. CDR3 sequence reads: CASSVGEMSNQPQHF. In DNA, the CDR3 is TGTGCCAGCAGTGTGGGGGAAATGAGCAATCAGCCCCAGCATTTT.

The V and J genes are TRBV9 and TRBJ1-2; no definite D call. This CDR3 region has 13 residues. Trimming pared 4 bases from V and 11 bases from J, leaving 18 bases between. CDR1 SGDLS and CDR2 YYNGEE come from the germline V gene. CDR3 DNA: TGTGCCAGCAGCCCTCATTCGAGGGTGGAGTACACCTTC. Its protein product is CASSPHSRVEYTF. Combining the CDR3 with reference TRBV9 and TRBJ1-2 gives the whole variable domain DSGVTQTPKHLITATGQRVTLRCSPRSGDLSVYWYQQSLDQGLQFLIQYYNGEERAKGNILERFSAQQFPDLHSELNLSSLELGDSALYFCASSPHSRVEYTFGSGTRLTVV.

V is TRBV9 and J is TRBJ1-1; 11 bases fit TRBD1. Germline-derived CDR1 and CDR2 are SGDLS and YYNGEE. The V and J ends lost 4 bases and 5 bases, in that order; junction bases with no gene match: 7. The CDR3 has 15 amino acids. CDR3 sequence reads: CASSPWTGGSTEAFF. The CDR3 nucleotides read TGTGCCAGCAGCCCCTGGACAGGGGGCAGTACTGAAGCTTTCTTT.

This chain joins TRBV6-5 and TRBJ2-7; 10 bases are a match to TRBD1. The germline CDR1 and CDR2 sequences are MNHEY and SVGAGI. CDR3 size: 15 residues. V shed 6 bases and J 2 bases; nucleotides not matched to a gene: 7. The CDR3 sequence: CASRRGGTGAYEQYF. DNA of the CDR3: TGTGCCAGCAGAAGGGGCGGGACAGGGGCCTACGAGCAGTACTTC.

This chain uses TRBV9 with TRBJ1-6; D is undetermined. V was trimmed by 5 bases and J by 6 bases, leaving 9 bases between them. This CDR3 contains 13 residues. Per the germline V gene, CDR1 is SGDLS and CDR2 is YYNGEE. The CDR3 protein is CASRTDGNSPLHF. In DNA, the CDR3 is TGTGCCAGCAGAACAGATGGTAATTCACCCCTCCACTTT.

The chain recombines TRBV5-3 with TRBJ2-7, with TRBD1 identical over 7 bases. TRBV5-3 is classed as an ORF, of uncertain function. The V gene end was trimmed by 3 bases and the J gene end by 0 bases; junction bases not matched to a gene: 9. The CDR3 is 16 amino acids. CDR3 protein: CARSSRTGPSSYEQYF. The CDR3 nucleotides read TGTGCCAGAAGCTCGAGGACAGGCCCTAGCTCCTACGAGCAGTACTTC.

The chain uses TRBV2 and TRBJ1-4; 7 nucleotides align to TRBD1. Per germline, CDR1 SNHLY and CDR2 FYNNEI. Trimming cost V 5 bases and J 4 bases; bases outside gene matches: 4. This CDR3 has 14 residues. The CDR3 reads CASSPGQINEKLFF. Here the CDR3 DNA reads TGTGCCAGCAGTCCGGGACAGATTAATGAAAAACTGTTTTTT.

This chain uses TRBV28 with TRBJ2-7, with D possibly matching TRBD1 (5 bases). Trimming shortened V by 8 bases and J by 7 bases, and 18 bases separated the two germline ends. This CDR3 has 13 amino acids. The germline V gene encodes CDR1 MDHEN and CDR2 SYDVKM. DNA for the CDR3: TGTGCCAGCCGTGGGGCAACCTACAGGGAGCAGTACTTC. The encoded protein is CASRGATYREQYF. The variable domain in full, completed from reference TRBV28 and TRBJ2-7, reads DVKVTQSSRYLVKRTGEKVFLECVQDMDHENMFWYRQDPGLGLRLIYFSYDVKMKEKGDIPEGYSVSREKKERFSLILESASTNQTSMYLCASRGATYREQYFGPGTRLTVT.

The gene calls are TRBV5-1 and TRBJ2-1, with D perhaps TRBD2 (6 bases). Germline loops: CDR1 SGHRS, CDR2 YFSETQ. The CDR3 sequence is 16 residues long. Between the trimmed V and J ends, which lost 0 bases and 3 bases, there was a span of 13 bases. CDR3 amino acids: CASSLDSGTLYNEQFF. As DNA, the CDR3 is TGCGCCAGCAGCTTGGATTCCGGGACTCTCTACAATGAGCAGTTCTTC.

The chain employs TRBV19 and TRBJ2-7; TRBD1 is a possible D gene (8 bases). Per the germline V gene, CDR1 is LNHDA and CDR2 is SQIVND (reference sequence). With 3 bases removed from V and 6 bases from J, the gap between germline ends came to 18 bases. The length of the CDR3 is 15 residues. CDR3 residues: CASSMSGTGPGEQYF. Written as DNA, the CDR3 is TGTGCCAGTAGTATGAGCGGGACAGGTCCTGGCGAGCAGTACTTC.

CDR3 sequence (DNA): TGTGCCAGCTCCCAAAGCGGCTACGAGCAGTACTTC. Translation gives CASSQSGYEQYF. V gene TRBV18 combines with J gene TRBJ2-7, with D perhaps matching TRBD2 (5 bases). V was pared by 6 bases and J by 3 bases, with 9 bases between. The CDR3 runs to 12 residues. In germline, CDR1 is KGHSH, CDR2 LQKENI.

The rearrangement uses TRBV29-1 and TRBJ2-3; D is perhaps TRBD2 (5 bases). CDR1 is SQVTM, CDR2 ANQGSEA, per germline. The CDR3 runs to 14 residues. Trimming pared 0 bases from V and 3 bases from J, leaving 10 bases between. DNA for the CDR3: TGCAGCGTTGAAGACGGACTGTTAACAGATACGCAGTATTTT. The encoded protein is CSVEDGLLTDTQYF.

This clone was counted once. The chain combines TRBV4-3 with TRBJ2-2; D may be TRBD1 (6 bases). Germline assignment: CDR1 LGHNA and CDR2 YSLEER. The V end was cut by 4 bases, the J end by 7 bases, with 22 bases between. The CDR3 runs to 17 residues. CDR3: CASSRVGAGGHFGELFF. The CDR3 region has the DNA TGCGCCAGCAGCCGAGTGGGGGCCGGCGGCCATTTCGGGGAGCTGTTTTTT.

The gene calls are TRBV6-1 and TRBJ1-1; D ambiguous. The V and J ends lost 4 bases and 1 base respectively, with 10 bases between them. CDR3 length equals 14 residues. CDR1 and CDR2 from the germline V gene are MNHNS and SASEGT. This CDR3 is CASSVPVPNTEAFF. The CDR3 coding sequence is TGTGCCAGCAGTGTACCGGTACCGAACACTGAAGCTTTCTTT.

The CDR3 DNA is TGTGCCAGCAGTCCAGTGGAGAATCAGCCCCAGCATTTT. It codes for CASSPVENQPQHF. The gene calls are TRBV2 and TRBJ1-5; D is unresolved. Between the trimmed V and J ends, which lost 5 bases and 4 bases, there was a span of 9 bases. Germline V gene data show CDR1 as SNHLY and CDR2 as FYNNEI. The CDR3 is 13 residues long.

The gene calls are TRBV7-2 and TRBJ2-7; 9 bases are a match to TRBD1. Germline CDR1 and CDR2: SGHTA and FQGNSA. V lost 5 bases and J lost 2; bases outside the gene matches: 7. The CDR3 sequence is 15 residues long. The CDR3 region has the DNA TGTGCCAGCAGCGGGGACAGGGCGGTCGCCTACGAGCAGTACTTC. Its protein product is CASSGDRAVAYEQYF. The complete variable domain, with remaining parts taken from reference TRBV7-2 and TRBJ2-7, reads GAGVSQSPSNKVTEKGKDVELRCDPISGHTALYWYRQSLGQGLEFLIYFQGNSAPDKSGLPSDRFSAERTGGSVSTLTIQRTQQEDSAVYLCASSGDRAVAYEQYFGPGTRLTVT.

The rearrangement uses TRBV7-6 and TRBJ2-7; tentatively, D is TRBD2 (5 bases). CDR1 is SGHVS and CDR2 is FNYEAQ in the germline V gene. This CDR3 spans 13 amino acids. V was cut by 5 bases and J by 5 bases, with 13 bases left in between. The CDR3 nucleotides read TGTGCCAGCAGCGCCCCGTTAGCGAACGAGCAGTACTTC. Protein sequence: CASSAPLANEQYF.

V usage is TRBV19 and J usage is TRBJ2-3, with unresolved D. V dropped 4 bases and J dropped 3 bases, with 17 bases sitting between them. The CDR3 contains 16 residues. Germline V gene lookup returns CDR1 LNHDA and CDR2 SQIVND (reference sequence). CDR3 sequence: CASSTPQIRRTDTQYF. The CDR3 DNA is TGTGCCAGTAGTACCCCCCAGATCCGCAGGACAGATACGCAGTATTTT.

As concerns this clone: The sample contains more than one DNA sequence encoding this CDR3. This sequence joins TRBV5-1 and TRBJ2-1; D is possibly TRBD2 (5 bases). The germline V gene has CDR1 SGHRS and CDR2 YFSETQ. This CDR3 is built from 14 residues. The ends were cut back, 0 bases at V and 6 bases at J, with 10 bases in the middle. The DNA for the CDR3 is TGCGCCAGCAGCTTGGCCGGACTTCCCAATGAGCAGTTCTTC. As protein: CASSLAGLPNEQFF.

The chain joins TRBV13 to TRBJ2-7; D is perhaps TRBD1 or TRBD2 (5 bases each). Germline lookup yields CDR1 PRHDT and CDR2 FYEKMQ (reference sequence). The CDR3 length is 12 residues. The V gene lost 1 base and the J gene lost 6 bases, with 7 bases spanning the gap. The CDR3, as DNA: TGTGCCAGCAGCTTAGAGAGGGGCGAGCAGTACTTC. Its translation: CASSLERGEQYF.

Of note for this clone: A read error may produce the germline difference seen at one junction end. CDR3 nucleotide sequence: TGTGCCAGCAGCCCCCGGACAGGCCATATCAAGGATTTT. It yields the protein CASSPRTGHIKDF. This sequence joins TRBV7-8 and TRBJ2-3; 7 bases agree with TRBD1. The length of the CDR3 is 13 residues. Germline V gives CDR1 SGHVS, CDR2 FQNEAQ.